The 5 T cell receptor beta chains below all came from one sample that was sequenced in a study of shared clonotypes between healthy human individuals. The method was immunoSEQ multiplex PCR; TCRdb's version includes in-frame clones alone and lacks a portion of them. Here the sample spans a few million clones, over 85% being singletons. The sequencing input was naive CD4+ T cells from PBMCs. Stated subset: CD45RA+ positively selected. The receptors were gathered from a man between 18 and 29 years old in good health. Some clones in this sample may be carry-over from other donors' samples.

The chain uses TRBV11-2 and TRBJ1-2; maybe TRBD1 (5 bases). The CDR3 consists of 17 residues. CDR1 and CDR2 (germline): SGHAT, FQNNGV. V dropped 5 bases and J dropped 2 bases, with 21 bases sitting between them. Here the CDR3 DNA reads TGTGCCAGCAGCCCCTTTTTGTGGGGACCGGGGAACTATGGCTACACCTTC. Residues: CASSPFLWGPGNYGYTF.

The chain is built from TRBV10-1 and TRBJ2-5; D not resolved. Trimming left V 5 bases short and J 5 bases short, with 6 bases between. Germline-derived CDR1 and CDR2 are WNHNN and SYGVQD (reference sequence). The CDR3 length is 11 residues. The CDR3, as DNA: TGCGCCAGCAGTTCATCGGAGACCCAGTACTTC. Protein: CASSSSETQYF.

The gene calls are TRBV28 and TRBJ1-5; D is unclear. The length of the CDR3 is 16 residues. Trimming took off 3 bases at V and 3 bases at J, with 15 bases between the two ends. CDR1 is MDHEN, CDR2 SYDVKM, per germline. The CDR3 loop is CASSLVFATHNQPQHF. The CDR3 DNA is TGTGCCAGCAGTTTGGTTTTCGCCACGCACAATCAGCCCCAGCATTTT.

The chain employs TRBV9 and TRBJ2-7; the match to TRBD2 covers 7 bases. Germline V CDR1 and CDR2: SGDLS, YYNGEE. The junction had 5 bases not matched to a gene; V was cut back by 5 bases and J by 3 bases. The CDR3 consists of 13 residues. The CDR3 nucleotides are TGTGCCAGCAGTTCTGGCGGGGGCTACGAGCAGTACTTC. It codes for CASSSGGGYEQYF.

This clone occurred once. The chain carries TRBV28 and TRBJ1-4, with 7 bases matching TRBD1. The CDR3 has 15 amino acids. Germline V gene sequence: CDR1 MDHEN, CDR2 SYDVKM. The ends lost 3 bases at V and 5 bases at J; junction bases unmatched: 6. DNA for the CDR3: TGTGCCAGCAGTTTGGGACAGCACCCCAATGAAAAACTGTTTTTT. Protein product: CASSLGQHPNEKLFF.